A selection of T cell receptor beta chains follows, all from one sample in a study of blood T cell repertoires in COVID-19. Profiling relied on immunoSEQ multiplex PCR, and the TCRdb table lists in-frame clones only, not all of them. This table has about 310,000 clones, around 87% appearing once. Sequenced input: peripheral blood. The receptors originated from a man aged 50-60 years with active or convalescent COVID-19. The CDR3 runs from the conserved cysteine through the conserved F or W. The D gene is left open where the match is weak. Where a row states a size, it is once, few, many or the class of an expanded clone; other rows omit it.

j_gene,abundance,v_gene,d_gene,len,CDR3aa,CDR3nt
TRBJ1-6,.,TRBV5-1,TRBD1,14,CASSPDRVNSPLHF,TGCGCCAGCAGCCCGGACAGGGTAAACTCACCCCTCCACTTT
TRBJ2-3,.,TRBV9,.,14,CASSVGGWTDTQYF,TGTGCCAGCAGCGTAGGCGGTTGGACAGATACGCAGTATTTT
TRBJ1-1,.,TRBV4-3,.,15,CASSQALTVNTEAFF,TGCGCCAGCAGCCAGGCCCTGACAGTGAACACTGAAGCTTTCTTT
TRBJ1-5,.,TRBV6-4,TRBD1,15,CASSDPGQGSQPQHF,TGTGCCAGCAGTGATCCGGGACAGGGGAGTCAGCCCCAGCATTTT
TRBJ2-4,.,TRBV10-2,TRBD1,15,CASSGQGASKNIQYF,TGCGCCAGCAGTGGACAGGGGGCCTCCAAAAACATTCAGTACTTC
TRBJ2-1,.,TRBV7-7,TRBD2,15,CASSFGTSGAGEQFF,TGTGCTAGCAGCTTCGGGACTAGCGGGGCGGGCGAGCAGTTCTTC
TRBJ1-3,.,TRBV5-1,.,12,CASTGQGNTIYF,TGCGCCAGCACCGGACAGGGAAACACCATATATTTT
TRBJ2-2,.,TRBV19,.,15,CASTPLTTPTGELFF,TGTGCCAGTACCCCACTGACTACCCCCACCGGGGAGCTGTTTTTT
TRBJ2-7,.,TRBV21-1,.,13,CASSVQYRGEQYF,TGTGCCAGCAGCGTCCAGTACAGGGGCGAGCAGTACTTC
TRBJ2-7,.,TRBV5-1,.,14,CASSSQGSSYEQYF,TGCGCCAGCAGCTCCCAGGGGAGCTCCTACGAGCAGTACTTC
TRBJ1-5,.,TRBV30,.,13,CAWSLAGYQPQHF,TGTGCCTGGAGTCTAGCGGGATATCAGCCCCAGCATTTT
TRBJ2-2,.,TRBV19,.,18,CASSIGRRQGSNTGELFF,TGTGCCAGTAGTATCGGAAGAAGGCAGGGCTCGAACACCGGGGAGCTGTTTTTT
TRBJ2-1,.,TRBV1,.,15,CTSSHNPSTSGEQFF,TGCACCAGCAGCCACAACCCCTCGACTAGCGGTGAGCAGTTCTTC
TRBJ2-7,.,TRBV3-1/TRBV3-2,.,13,CASSLRETYEQYF,TGTGCCAGCAGCTTGCGGGAAACCTACGAGCAGTACTTC
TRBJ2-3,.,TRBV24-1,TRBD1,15,CATSDSGGFTDTQYF,TGTGCCACCAGTGATTCAGGGGGTTTCACAGATACGCAGTATTTT
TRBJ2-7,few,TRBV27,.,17,CASSRQTDLTGSYEQYF,TGTGCCAGCAGCAGACAGACAGACCTCACCGGGTCCTACGAGCAGTACTTC
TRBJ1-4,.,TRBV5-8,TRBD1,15,CASSPEGQLNEKLFF,TGTGCCAGCAGCCCGGAGGGACAGTTAAATGAAAAACTGTTTTTT
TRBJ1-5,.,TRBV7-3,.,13,CASSLMQGQPQHF,TGTGCCAGCAGCTTAATGCAGGGTCAGCCCCAGCATTTT
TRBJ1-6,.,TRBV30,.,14,CAWSVMQGGSPLHF,TGTGCCTGGAGTGTAATGCAGGGTGGTTCACCCCTCCACTTT
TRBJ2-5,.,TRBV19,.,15,CASSRGGTDQETQYF,TGTGCCAGTAGTAGAGGAGGGACAGACCAAGAGACCCAGTACTTC
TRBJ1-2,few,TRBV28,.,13,CASSFRAGGGYTF,TGTGCCAGCAGTTTTAGAGCCGGGGGGGGCTACACCTTC
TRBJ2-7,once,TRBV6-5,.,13,CASRRTVYYEQYF,TGTGCCAGCAGGCGGACTGTTTACTACGAGCAGTACTTC
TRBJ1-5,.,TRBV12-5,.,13,CASGLDGDQPQHF,TGTGCTAGTGGTTTGGACGGGGATCAGCCCCAGCATTTT
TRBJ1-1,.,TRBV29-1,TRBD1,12,CSAWDRNTEAFF,TGCAGCGCATGGGACAGGAACACTGAAGCTTTCTTT
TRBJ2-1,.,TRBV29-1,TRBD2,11,CSVGHSGSQFF,TGCAGCGTTGGCCATAGCGGGTCGCAGTTCTTC
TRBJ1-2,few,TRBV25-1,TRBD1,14,CASRGDRGNYGYTF,TGTGCCAGCAGGGGCGACAGGGGGAACTATGGCTACACCTTC
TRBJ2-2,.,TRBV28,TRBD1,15,CASRQTGQGSGELFF,TGTGCCAGCAGACAAACGGGACAGGGCTCCGGGGAGCTGTTTTTT
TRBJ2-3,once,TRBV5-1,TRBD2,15,CASSMLAGGTDTQYF,TGCGCCAGCAGCATGTTAGCGGGGGGCACAGATACGCAGTATTTT
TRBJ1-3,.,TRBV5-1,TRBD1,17,CASSPGQGAISGNTIYF,TGCGCCAGCAGCCCGGGACAGGGGGCCATCTCTGGAAACACCATATATTTT
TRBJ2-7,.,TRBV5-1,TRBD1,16,CASSLAEGTGASRQYF,TGCGCCAGCAGCTTGGCCGAGGGGACAGGGGCTTCTCGGCAGTACTTC
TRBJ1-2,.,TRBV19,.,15,CASSINPGGGYGYTF,TGTGCCAGTAGTATCAACCCCGGAGGAGGCTATGGCTACACCTTC
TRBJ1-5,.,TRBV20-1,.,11,CSARGQVAQHF,TGCAGTGCTAGAGGACAGGTAGCCCAGCATTTT
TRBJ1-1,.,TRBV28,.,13,CASSSIYSTEAFF,TGTGCCAGCAGCTCTATCTACAGCACTGAAGCTTTCTTT
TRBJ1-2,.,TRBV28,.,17,CASSLSGEVNDNYGYTF,TGTGCCAGCAGTTTATCAGGGGAAGTTAACGATAACTATGGCTACACCTTC
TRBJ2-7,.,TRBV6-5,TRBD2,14,CASSYAFRGGEQYF,TGTGCCAGCAGTTACGCATTCCGGGGGGGGGAGCAGTACTTC
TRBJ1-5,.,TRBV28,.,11,CASRGRQPQHF,TGTGCCAGCAGGGGCCGCCAGCCCCAGCATTTT
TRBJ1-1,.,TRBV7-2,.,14,CASSFQGVDTEAFF,TGTGCCAGCAGCTTTCAGGGTGTAGACACTGAAGCTTTCTTT
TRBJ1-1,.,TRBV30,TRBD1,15,CAWSAGQGADTEAFF,TGTGCCTGGAGTGCGGGACAGGGAGCCGACACTGAAGCTTTCTTT
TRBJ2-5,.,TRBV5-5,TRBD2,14,CASSPGVGRATQYF,TGTGCCAGCAGCCCGGGGGTGGGGAGGGCGACCCAGTACTTC
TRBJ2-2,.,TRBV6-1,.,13,CASSDGGTGELFF,TGTGCCAGCAGTGACGGCGGCACCGGGGAGCTGTTTTTT
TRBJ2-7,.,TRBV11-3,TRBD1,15,CASSPGGTGSYEQYF,TGTGCCAGCAGCCCGGGCGGGACAGGGTCCTACGAGCAGTACTTC
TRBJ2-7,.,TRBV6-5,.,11,CASSPAVEQYF,TGTGCCAGCAGTCCGGCGGTCGAGCAGTACTTC
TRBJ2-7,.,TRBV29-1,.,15,CSVVAERLATYEQYF,TGCAGCGTTGTGGCCGAGCGTCTAGCGACCTACGAGCAGTACTTC
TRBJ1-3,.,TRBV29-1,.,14,CSACRDNSGNTIYF,TGCAGCGCCTGCCGGGATAACTCTGGAAACACCATATATTTT
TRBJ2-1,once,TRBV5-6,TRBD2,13,CASSLGGGGEQFF,TGTGCCAGCAGCTTGGGGGGGGGAGGGGAGCAGTTCTTC
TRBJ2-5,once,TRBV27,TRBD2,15,CASSLSRTSGGSQYF,TGTGCCAGCAGTTTATCCCGGACTAGCGGGGGGTCCCAGTACTTC
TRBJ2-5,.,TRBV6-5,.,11,CASTLQETQYF,TGTGCCAGCACGTTACAAGAGACCCAGTACTTC
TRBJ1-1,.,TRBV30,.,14,CAWSAQQGFAEAFF,TGTGCCTGGAGTGCCCAACAGGGATTCGCTGAAGCTTTCTTT
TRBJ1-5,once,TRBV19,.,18,CASSIPGHNTFSNQPQHF,TGTGCCAGTAGTATCCCGGGACACAATACCTTTAGCAATCAGCCCCAGCATTTT
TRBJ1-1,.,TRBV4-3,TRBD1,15,CASSQDLEGATEAFF,TGCGCCAGCAGCCAAGATTTAGAGGGGGCCACTGAAGCTTTCTTT
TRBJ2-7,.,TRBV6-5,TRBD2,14,CASSYVSGRAEQYF,TGTGCCAGCAGTTACGTAAGCGGGAGGGCCGAGCAGTACTTC
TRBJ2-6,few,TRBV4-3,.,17,CASSQDNSFSGANVLTF,TGCGCCAGCAGCCAAGACAACAGTTTCTCTGGGGCCAACGTCCTGACTTTC
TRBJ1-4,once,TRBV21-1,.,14,CASSGRTENEKLFF,TGTGCCAGCAGCGGGCGGACAGAGAATGAAAAACTGTTTTTT
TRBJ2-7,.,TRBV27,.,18,CASSLFIPLNFDKSEQYF,TGTGCCAGCAGTTTATTTATTCCTCTCAACTTTGATAAATCCGAGCAGTACTTC
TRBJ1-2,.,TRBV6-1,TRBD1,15,CASSERTGGIYGYTF,TGTGCCAGCAGTGAAAGGACAGGGGGTATCTATGGCTACACCTTC
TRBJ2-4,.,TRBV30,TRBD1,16,CAWSTGTGGGLDIQYF,TGTGCCTGGAGTACCGGGACAGGGGGGGGTTTGGACATTCAGTACTTC
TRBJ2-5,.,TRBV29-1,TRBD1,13,CSVTGNRIETQYF,TGCAGCGTGACAGGGAATAGGATAGAGACCCAGTACTTC